The 20 T cell receptor beta chains reported below all come from one sample, sequenced in a study of Graves' ophthalmopathy and Graves' hyperthyroidism. RNA served as the template for amplifying TCR beta CDR3 regions. First-round RT-PCR with HTBI primers preceded a second-round multiplex PCR. From the multiplex PCR reads, TCRdb called clonotypes with MiXCR, one entry per CDR3 protein. Of 300,000 to 350,000 distinct CDR3 sequences in the sample, roughly a sixth were seen once. Material: peripheral blood. The receptor source for this set is an adult man with Graves' ophthalmopathy.

This clonotype was found many times. The rearrangement joins TRBV6-2 or TRBV6-3 to TRBJ1-1; no definite D call. The CDR3 runs to 12 residues. Germline values: CDR1 MNHEY, CDR2 SVGEGT. V gave up 1 base and J gave up 11 bases, with 11 bases separating them. The CDR3 sequence is CASSYFGETAFF. Written as DNA, the CDR3 is TGTGCCAGCAGTTACTTCGGAGAGACGGCTTTCTTT.

This clonotype has a count of ten or more. The rearrangement uses TRBV27 and TRBJ1-6; D is unresolved. Germline V gene sequence: CDR1 MNHEY, CDR2 SMNVEV (reference sequence). The V end lost 8 bases, the J end lost 8 bases, and 10 bases lay between the germline ends. The length of the CDR3 is 12 residues. The CDR3 DNA follows: TGTGCCAGCTCCCGAGCTTATTCACCCCTCCACTTT. Translated: CASSRAYSPLHF.

This clonotype was counted ten times or more. J is TRBJ2-5 and V is TRBV4-3; D perhaps matches TRBD2 (6 bases). The CDR3 consists of 16 residues. CDR1 LGHNA and CDR2 YSLEER come from the germline V gene. V lost 1 base and J lost 3, with 15 bases in between. The CDR3, as DNA: TGCGCCAGCAGCCAAGCGTTACTAGCTGGTGAAGAGACCCAGTACTTC. As protein: CASSQALLAGEETQYF.

In this sample, this clonotype turned up once. The V call is TRBV2, the J call TRBJ1-1; maybe TRBD1 (6 bases). The CDR3 contains 14 residues. Germline V gives CDR1 SNHLY, CDR2 FYNNEI. V lost 6 bases and J lost 5, with 16 bases in between. CDR3 in amino acids: CASRPGTWGTEAFF. CDR3 DNA: TGTGCCAGCAGACCCGGGACATGGGGGACTGAAGCTTTCTTT.

The rearrangement joins TRBV27 to TRBJ1-6, with D perhaps matching TRBD1 (6 bases). Trimming stripped 5 bases from V and 10 bases from J, with 12 bases between. This CDR3 region has 13 residues. Germline-derived CDR1 and CDR2 are MNHEY and SMNVEV (reference sequence). The CDR3 DNA is TGTGCCAGCAGTGAACAGGGCTTGTCACCCCTCCACTTT. Its translation is CASSEQGLSPLHF.

Remarks on this clonotype: A much larger clone lies a single base off, so this may be a read error. The chain employs TRBV18 and TRBJ1-5; a possible D gene is TRBD1 (5 bases). Germline V CDR1 and CDR2: KGHSH, LQKENI. V lost 6 bases and J lost 6, with 18 bases in between. The length of the CDR3 is 15 residues. CDR3 sequence: CASSLAYRTGQPQHF. The CDR3, as DNA: TGTGCCAGCTCCTTAGCTTACAGGACCGGTCAGCCCCAGCATTTT.

The V and J genes are TRBV18 and TRBJ1-2; no definite D call. The CDR3 totals 15 residues. In germline, CDR1 is KGHSH, CDR2 LQKENI. V was clipped by 3 bases and J by 6 bases, with 17 bases between them. The CDR3 DNA is TGTGCCAGCTCACCGGGAGGGAATTCCATTCATGGCTACACCTTC. Its protein product is CASSPGGNSIHGYTF.

This clonotype was recorded many times. The rearrangement joins TRBV6-5 to TRBJ1-2; D not resolved. The CDR3 spans 14 residues. The germline CDR1 and CDR2 sequences are MNHEY and SVGAGI. V dropped 7 bases and J dropped 0 bases, with 12 bases sitting between them. This CDR3 reads CASTGHNSNYGYTF. The CDR3 coding sequence is TGTGCCAGCACGGGCCATAACTCTAACTATGGCTACACCTTC.

This clonotype was seen many times. The chain carries TRBV30 and TRBJ1-2, with D unclear. CDR1 GTSNPN and CDR2 SVGIG come from the germline V gene (reference sequence). The CDR3 is 14 amino acids. V gave up 0 bases and J gave up 4 bases, with 12 bases separating them. The CDR3 DNA sequence: TGTGCCTGGAGTGTACGCCAACAGAGCTATGGCTACACCTTC. Its protein is CAWSVRQQSYGYTF.

This clonotype showed up many times. The gene calls are TRBV6-5 and TRBJ1-2; tentatively, D is TRBD1 (5 bases). The CDR3 is 14 residues long. Germline CDR1 is MNHEY and CDR2 is SVGAGI. V was clipped by 0 bases and J by 3 bases, with 8 bases between them. CDR3 bases: TGTGCCAGCAGTTACTCCGCGGGGGACTATGGCTACACCTTC. Protein sequence: CASSYSAGDYGYTF.

This clonotype was recorded at least ten times. V and J are TRBV6-5 and TRBJ2-5; D is possibly TRBD1 (6 bases). The germline gives CDR1 MNHEY, CDR2 SVGAGI. This CDR3 has 14 residues. The V gene lost 0 bases and the J gene lost 5 bases, with 10 bases spanning the gap. The DNA of the CDR3 is TGTGCCAGCAGTTACTCGCAGGGGCGTGAGACCCAGTACTTC. It encodes CASSYSQGRETQYF.

This clonotype showed up many times. The chain has TRBV2 and TRBJ1-3; possible D gene TRBD1, 5 bases. The CDR3 consists of 14 residues. Looked up from germline, CDR1 is SNHLY and CDR2 is FYNNEI. Deletions cut 6 bases from V and 2 bases from J, with 11 bases between. The CDR3 DNA is TGTGCCAGCAGCGGCCCGACAGCTGGAAACACCATATATTTT. This sequence encodes CASSGPTAGNTIYF.

Ten or more counts support this clonotype. The chain uses TRBV7-2 and TRBJ2-7, with 9 bases that match TRBD1. The CDR3 is 17 amino acids. J was trimmed by 4 bases and V by 4 bases; bases with no gene match: 14. Germline V gene sequence: CDR1 SGHTA, CDR2 FQGNSA. CDR3 in amino acids: CASSSAFGTGNSYEQYF. CDR3 DNA: TGTGCCAGCAGCTCAGCATTCGGGACAGGGAATTCGTACGAGCAGTACTTC. Full variable domain (outside the CDR3, taken from reference TRBV7-2 and TRBJ2-7): GAGVSQSPSNKVTEKGKDVELRCDPISGHTALYWYRQSLGQGLEFLIYFQGNSAPDKSGLPSDRFSAERTGGSVSTLTIQRTQQEDSAVYLCASSSAFGTGNSYEQYFGPGTRLTVT.

This clonotype was seen at least ten times. This chain uses TRBV27 with TRBJ2-7, with D possibly TRBD2 on 5 matching bases. Trimming shortened V by 4 bases and J by 2 bases, and 12 bases separated the two germline ends. This CDR3 has 14 amino acids. CDR1 is MNHEY, CDR2 SMNVEV, per germline (reference sequence). CDR3 protein: CASSSPTTTYEQYF. Here the CDR3 DNA reads TGTGCCAGCAGTTCGCCGACTACTACCTACGAGCAGTACTTC.

In its sample, this clonotype was seen many times. CDR3 loop: CSASPRVETQYF. As DNA, the CDR3 is TGCAGTGCTAGTCCCAGGGTAGAGACCCAGTACTTC. This sequence joins TRBV20-1 and TRBJ2-5, with D perhaps TRBD1 (5 bases). The CDR3 has 12 amino acids. Germline assignment: CDR1 DFQATT and CDR2 SNEGSKA (reference sequence). With 3 bases removed from V and 4 bases from J, the gap between germline ends came to 9 bases.

The rearrangement links TRBV6-5 to TRBJ2-5; 9 bases map to TRBD2. The ends lost 0 bases at V and 2 bases at J; junction bases unmatched: 4. The CDR3 runs 16 residues. Germline-derived CDR1 and CDR2 are MNHEY and SVGAGI. The CDR3 bases are TGTGCCAGCAGTTACTCCCCTAGCGGGGATCAAGAGACCCAGTACTTC. Residues: CASSYSPSGDQETQYF.

This clonotype has only a few counts. This chain joins TRBV12-3 or TRBV12-4 and TRBJ1-1, with 9 bases aligning to TRBD1. V was clipped by 6 bases and J by 6 bases; unmatched bases: 11. The CDR3 loop spans 15 amino acids. CDR3 amino acids: CASRGTGRFDAEAFF. CDR3 DNA sequence: TGTGCCAGCAGGGGGACAGGGAGGTTTGACGCTGAAGCTTTCTTT.

This clonotype was detected many times. The V call is TRBV6-5, the J call TRBJ2-5, with 11 bases identical to TRBD2. Germline values: CDR1 MNHEY, CDR2 SVGAGI. CDR3 length: 15 amino acids. With 8 bases clipped from V and 3 bases from J, the junction kept 8 bases outside the gene matches. The CDR3, as DNA: TGTGCCAGCGATAGCGGGGGGGCCGATAAAGAGACCCAGTACTTC. Its protein is CASDSGGADKETQYF.

V usage is TRBV7-3 and J usage is TRBJ2-7; no clear D gene. This CDR3 has 15 amino acids. Deletions cut 5 bases from V and 3 bases from J, with 17 bases between. The germline V gene has CDR1 SGHTA and CDR2 FQGTGA. CDR3 region: CASSLNIGPSYEQYF. The CDR3 nucleotides are TGTGCCAGCAGCCTAAATATTGGACCGAGCTACGAGCAGTACTTC. The full variable domain, with the rest looked up from reference TRBV7-3 and TRBJ2-7, is GAGVSQTPSNKVTEKGKYVELRCDPISGHTALYWYRQSLGQGPEFLIYFQGTGAADDSGLPNDRFFAVRPEGSVSTLKIQRTERGDSAVYLCASSLNIGPSYEQYFGPGTRLTVT.

This clonotype was seen at least ten times. The chain uses TRBV2 and TRBJ2-2; TRBD2 is a possible D gene (5 bases). Germline loops: CDR1 SNHLY, CDR2 FYNNEI. Trimming cost V 7 bases and J 4 bases, with 10 bases left between them. The CDR3 spans 13 residues. In nucleotides, the CDR3 is TGTGCCAGCAATCTAGGAGGCACCGGGGAGCTGTTTTTT. Residues: CASNLGGTGELFF. Full variable domain (remainder filled in from reference TRBV2 and TRBJ2-2): EPEVTQTPSHQVTQMGQEVILRCVPISNHLYFYWYRQILGQKVEFLVSFYNNEISEKSEIFDDQFSVERPDGSNFTLKIRSTKLEDSAMYFCASNLGGTGELFFGEGSRLTVL.